This TCR beta chain is from a study of brain T cells in children with intractable seizures. Trimming left V 8 bases short and J 0 bases short, with 17 bases between. The CDR3 length is 16 residues. Germline CDR1 SGHAT, CDR2 FQNNGV. Surgery cases with the highest brain T cell transcript signatures were chosen for sequencing. Clones were read by immunoSEQ multiplex PCR, and TCRdb kept only the in-frame ones, dropping some. The repertoire holds about 110,000 clones, around 94% seen once, with around 4% in the top ten. The chain uses TRBV11-2 and TRBJ1-3; D unclear. The source was peripheral blood, collected at surgery. The source is a boy under three years old with hemimegalencephaly and intractable seizures. CDR3 in amino acids: CASHLWAKFSGNTIYF. CDR3 sequence (DNA): TGTGCCAGCCATCTTTGGGCTAAATTCTCTGGAAACACCATATATTTT.